What follows describes a single T cell receptor beta chain. This clone was found a few times. What antigen it recognizes has not been identified. No clone much larger than this one lies a single base away; base qualities are absent. Taken from the germline V gene, the CDR1 and CDR2 loops are SGHDT and YYEEEE. V and J are truncated by 2 bases and 0 bases respectively, leaving an intervening sequence of 12 bases. The CDR3, from cysteine to phenylalanine, totals 16 residues. Here the CDR3 DNA is all that survives: 48 bases in frame from base 1. Participants in the prospective study were enrolled through a virtual design, were aged about 18 to 100 years, and lived in approximately 25 United States geographic areas. In the prospective study, cohorts were assigned on the basis of participant-reported clinical history obtained from a screening survey and a study questionnaire. In the prospective study, whole blood, serum and a nasopharyngeal or oropharyngeal swab were collected from each participant by mobile phlebotomists. Additional blood draws and questionnaires over an approximately two-month period could optionally be provided by prospective study participants. Prospective study blood samples were shipped either frozen or at room temperature before DNA extraction.

The immunoSEQ Assay, a bias-controlled multiplex PCR, was used to amplify TCRbeta CDR3 regions from genomic DNA. The original pipeline was this. Within the assay, amplification of reference gene primers was used to estimate how many nucleated cells each sample contained. Sequence reads were collapsed and filtered to measure the absolute abundance of every unique TCRbeta CDR3 rearrangement. For each sample, productive Simpson clonality was calculated by taking the square root of Simpson's diversity index across productive rearrangements. Held by TCRdb, this immuneACCESS table contains in-frame sequences only and omits some clones. Under half of the omission traces to an unresolved V gene where checked; the cause of the rest is unknown. The D gene and trimming were derived from the DNA, and the V and J assignments and clone size from that table. Here the sample has 200,000 or so clones; 70% to 90% occur a single time. In total, the top ten clones hold 6% to 7.5% of the sample.

The data belong to a study of blood T cell repertoires in COVID-19 (dated by TCRdb to 2018 to 2020). Looking at the study overall: Samples from collaborators originated in the United States, Italy and Spain and spanned both the acute and convalescent phases of COVID-19. The prospective study material was composed of cDNA or gDNA derived from T cells, B-cell-depleted T cells, or PBMCs. Deeply sampled blood TCRbeta repertoires from subjects exposed to, actively infected with, or recovered from COVID-19 were included in the dataset. The repertoires were made available in a free public database intended to serve as a resource for research on the immune response to SARS-CoV-2. The samples were drawn from the first 160 participants of the ongoing ImmuneRACE study and from 1,254 subjects provided by 6 global collaborators. A de-identified subject ID, COVID-19 status, age in years and sex were almost always included in the sample metadata. Where available, HLA class I and class II types were taken from metadata supplied by the sample provider and were not determined by assay-based typing.

Results the study describes overall, beyond this receptor: Clinical and demographic metadata were provided uncurated, with the amount varying by source and participant.

Sequencing was carried out using PBMCs or T cells enriched from blood (not recorded which). The chain is encoded by TRBV5-6 joined to TRBJ1-3, and possibly TRBD1, on 5 matching bases. This sequence originates from a woman aged 40 to 50 with acute COVID-19. Read as DNA, the sequence is TGTGCCAGCAGCTTTATTGGGGCCCCCTCTGGAAACACCATATATTTT. Translated, this gives CASSFIGAPSGNTIYF. The variable domain in full, with residues beyond the CDR3 obtained from the reference TRBV5-6 and TRBJ1-3 genes, is DAGVTQSPTHLIKTRGQQVTLRCSPKSGHDTVSWYQQALGQGPQFIFQYYEEEERQRGNFPDRFSGHQFPNYSSELNVNALLLGDSALYLCASSFIGAPSGNTIYFGEGSWLTVV.